This TCR beta chain was found in a study of blood T cell repertoires in COVID-19. The overall study: Material from acute and convalescent COVID-19 was sourced from the United States, Italy and Spain.

With V trimmed by 1 base and J by 5 bases, 9 bases remained unmatched. The CDR3 totals 17 residues. Germline loops: CDR1 SGHDN, CDR2 FVKESK. Assay: immunoSEQ multiplex PCR; the TCRdb copy retains only in-frame clones and omits some. Found here are around 250,000 clones, roughly 88% of them singletons; the top ten hold approximately 2%. Clinical history as reported by participants underpinned cohort assignment. Resolution of symptoms, clearance, or two negative PCRs was present in recovered Cohort 3 donors. Sequenced input: PBMCs or T cells enriched from blood (not recorded which). The receptor's source is a woman aged 45 to 65 who had recovered from COVID-19. The chain employs TRBV14 and TRBJ2-1; 9 nucleotides line up with TRBD2. The CDR3 DNA reads TGTGCCAGCAGCCAAGTTGGAAGCGGGAGGTCCCACAATGAGCAGTTCTTC. It codes for CASSQVGSGRSHNEQFF.